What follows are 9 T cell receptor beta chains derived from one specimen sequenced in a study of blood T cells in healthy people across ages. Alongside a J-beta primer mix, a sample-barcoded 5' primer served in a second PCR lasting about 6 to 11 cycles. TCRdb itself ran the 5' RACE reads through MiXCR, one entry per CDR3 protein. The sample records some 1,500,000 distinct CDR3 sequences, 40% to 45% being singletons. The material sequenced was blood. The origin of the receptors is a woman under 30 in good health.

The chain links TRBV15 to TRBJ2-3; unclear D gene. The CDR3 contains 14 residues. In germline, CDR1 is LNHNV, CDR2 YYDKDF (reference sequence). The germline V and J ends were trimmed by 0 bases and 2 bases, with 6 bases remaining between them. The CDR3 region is CATSRDAFTDTQYF. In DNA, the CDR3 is TGTGCCACCAGCAGAGATGCGTTCACAGATACGCAGTATTTT.

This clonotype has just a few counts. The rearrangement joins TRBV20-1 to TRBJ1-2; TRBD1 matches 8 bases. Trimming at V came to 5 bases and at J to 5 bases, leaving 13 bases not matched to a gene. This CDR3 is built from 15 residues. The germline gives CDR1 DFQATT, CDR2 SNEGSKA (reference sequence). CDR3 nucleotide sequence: TGCAGTGCTCAGCCGGGACAGGCGAAGGCGTATGGCTACACCTTC. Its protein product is CSAQPGQAKAYGYTF.

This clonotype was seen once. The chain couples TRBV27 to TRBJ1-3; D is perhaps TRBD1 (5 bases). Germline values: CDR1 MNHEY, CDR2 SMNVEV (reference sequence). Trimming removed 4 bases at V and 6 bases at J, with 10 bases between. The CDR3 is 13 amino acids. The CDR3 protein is CASSSGTLNTIYF. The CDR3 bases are TGTGCCAGCAGTTCTGGGACCTTAAACACCATATATTTT.

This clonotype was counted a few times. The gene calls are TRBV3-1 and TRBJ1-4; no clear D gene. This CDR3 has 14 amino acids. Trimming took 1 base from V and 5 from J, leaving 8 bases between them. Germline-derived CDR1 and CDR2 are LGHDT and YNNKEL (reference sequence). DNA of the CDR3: TGTGCCAGCAGCCAAGTCGACTCCAATGAAAAACTGTTTTTT. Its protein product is CASSQVDSNEKLFF.

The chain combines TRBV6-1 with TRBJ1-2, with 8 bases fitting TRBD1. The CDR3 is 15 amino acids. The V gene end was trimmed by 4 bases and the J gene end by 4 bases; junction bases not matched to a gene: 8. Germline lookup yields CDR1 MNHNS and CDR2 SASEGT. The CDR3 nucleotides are TGTGCCAGCAGTGTTGGACAGGGTGCATTCTATGGCTACACCTTC. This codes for CASSVGQGAFYGYTF.

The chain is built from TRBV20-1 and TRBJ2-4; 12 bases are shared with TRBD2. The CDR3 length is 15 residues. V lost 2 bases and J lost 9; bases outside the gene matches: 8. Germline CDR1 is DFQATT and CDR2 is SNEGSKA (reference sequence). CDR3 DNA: TGCAGTGCTAGACCTAGCGGGAGGGCCGGTGGCATTCAGTACTTC. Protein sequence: CSARPSGRAGGIQYF.

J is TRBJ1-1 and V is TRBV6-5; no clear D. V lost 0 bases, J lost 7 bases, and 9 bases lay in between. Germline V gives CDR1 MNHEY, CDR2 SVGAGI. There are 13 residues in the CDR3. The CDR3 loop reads CASSYSRSVEAFF. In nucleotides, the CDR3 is TGTGCCAGCAGTTACTCGAGAAGCGTTGAAGCTTTCTTT.

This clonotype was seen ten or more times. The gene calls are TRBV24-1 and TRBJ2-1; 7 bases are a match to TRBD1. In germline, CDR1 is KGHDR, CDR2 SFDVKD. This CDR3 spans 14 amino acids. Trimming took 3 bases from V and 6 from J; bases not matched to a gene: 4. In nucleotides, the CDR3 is TGTGCCACCAGTGATCCCGCAGGGGGCAATGAGCAGTTCTTC. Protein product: CATSDPAGGNEQFF.

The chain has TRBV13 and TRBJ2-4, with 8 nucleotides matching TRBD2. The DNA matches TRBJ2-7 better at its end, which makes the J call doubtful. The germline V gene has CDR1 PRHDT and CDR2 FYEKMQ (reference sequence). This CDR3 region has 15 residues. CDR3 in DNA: TGTGCCAGCAGCAAGGGACTAGGGCAAGCCGGCGAGCAGTACTTC. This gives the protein CASSKGLGQAGEQYF.